This is a list of T cell receptor beta chains from one sample in a study of PD-1 blockade in classical Hodgkin lymphoma. Generated by immunoSEQ multiplex PCR, the TCRdb table keeps only in-frame clones and is missing some. The sample yields 40,000 to 45,000 clones, 70% to 80% seen once. The sample consisted of peripheral blood mononuclear cells (PBMCs), taken at baseline. These receptors were collected from a human donor with classical Hodgkin lymphoma. Both conserved end residues are part of each CDR3. The D gene is left open where the match is weak. A row's size may be missing; if present it is once, few, many or a size class.

j_call: TRBJ2-1; clone_size: -; v_call: TRBV7-2; d_call: TRBD2; cdr3_nt: TGTGCCAGCAGCTCACCGGGGGGATCCTTCAATGAGCAGTTCTTC; cdr3_aa: CASSSPGGSFNEQFF
j_call: TRBJ1-2; clone_size: -; v_call: TRBV30; d_call: TRBD1; cdr3_nt: TGTGCCTGGAGTGGGGGACAGGGGAACTACTATGGCTACACCTTC; cdr3_aa: CAWSGGQGNYYGYTF
j_call: TRBJ2-5; clone_size: -; v_call: TRBV6-5; d_call: TRBD1; cdr3_nt: TGTGCCAGCAGTCTCCGGGACAGTCGTGAGACCCAGTACTTC; cdr3_aa: CASSLRDSRETQYF
j_call: TRBJ2-6; clone_size: -; v_call: TRBV11-2; d_call: -; cdr3_nt: TGTGCCAGCAGTCCGAACGGGCCCGGGGCCAACGTCCTGACTTTC; cdr3_aa: CASSPNGPGANVLTF
j_call: TRBJ1-2; clone_size: -; v_call: TRBV11-1; d_call: TRBD1; cdr3_nt: TGTGCCAGCAGCTTAGGGGGGCACAGGGGAGAAGGCTACACCTTC; cdr3_aa: CASSLGGHRGEGYTF
j_call: TRBJ1-2; clone_size: once; v_call: TRBV14; d_call: -; cdr3_nt: TGTGCCAGCAGCCAAGTTACTAACTATGGCTACACCTTC; cdr3_aa: CASSQVTNYGYTF
j_call: TRBJ1-2; clone_size: -; v_call: TRBV27; d_call: TRBD1; cdr3_nt: TGTGCCAGCAGTGTCAACAGGGGGCCCTTATATGGCTACACCTTC; cdr3_aa: CASSVNRGPLYGYTF
j_call: TRBJ2-7; clone_size: -; v_call: TRBV29-1; d_call: -; cdr3_nt: TGCAGCGTTGTGGGATTGGATTCCTACGAGCAGTACTTC; cdr3_aa: CSVVGLDSYEQYF
j_call: TRBJ1-1; clone_size: -; v_call: TRBV19; d_call: TRBD1; cdr3_nt: TGTGCCAGTAGGGTAGGGGGCTATAACACTGAAGCTTTCTTT; cdr3_aa: CASRVGGYNTEAFF
j_call: TRBJ2-3; clone_size: -; v_call: TRBV30; d_call: -; cdr3_nt: TGTGCCTGGAGTGTACTCGCTTGGGATACGCAGTATTTT; cdr3_aa: CAWSVLAWDTQYF
j_call: TRBJ1-5; clone_size: -; v_call: TRBV6-5; d_call: TRBD1; cdr3_nt: TGTGCCAGCAGTTATACAAATTCAGGGGGTGGTCAGCCCCAGCATTTT; cdr3_aa: CASSYTNSGGGQPQHF
j_call: TRBJ2-7; clone_size: -; v_call: TRBV7-9; d_call: -; cdr3_nt: TGTGCCAGCAGCTATCCGACAGGATCCTACGAGCAGTACTTC; cdr3_aa: CASSYPTGSYEQYF
j_call: TRBJ2-1; clone_size: -; v_call: TRBV15; d_call: -; cdr3_nt: TGTGCCACCAGCAGAACACTACAGGATTACAATGAGCAGTTCTTC; cdr3_aa: CATSRTLQDYNEQFF
j_call: TRBJ1-5; clone_size: -; v_call: TRBV7-2; d_call: -; cdr3_nt: TGTGCCAGCAGCCCCGCTTCGGGGTTCAATCAGCCCCAGCATTTT; cdr3_aa: CASSPASGFNQPQHF
j_call: TRBJ2-7; clone_size: -; v_call: TRBV7-6; d_call: -; cdr3_nt: TGTGCCAGCAGACCCGCAGCTACCTACGAGCAGTACTTC; cdr3_aa: CASRPAATYEQYF
j_call: TRBJ2-2; clone_size: -; v_call: TRBV29-1; d_call: TRBD2; cdr3_nt: TGCAGCGAGCGGGACGGCAACACCGGGGAGCTGTTTTTT; cdr3_aa: CSERDGNTGELFF
j_call: TRBJ1-1; clone_size: -; v_call: TRBV5-4; d_call: -; cdr3_nt: TGTGCCAGCAGCTTGGAGGGGGGCGCTGAAGCTTTCTTT; cdr3_aa: CASSLEGGAEAFF
j_call: TRBJ2-1; clone_size: -; v_call: TRBV18; d_call: TRBD2; cdr3_nt: TGTGCCAGCTCTATCACTAGCGGGACCTACAATGAGCAGTTCTTC; cdr3_aa: CASSITSGTYNEQFF
j_call: TRBJ1-3; clone_size: -; v_call: TRBV5-4; d_call: -; cdr3_nt: TGTGCCAGCAGCTTGGCCGGGCGGGGGCCGGGAAACACCATATATTTT; cdr3_aa: CASSLAGRGPGNTIYF
j_call: TRBJ1-2; clone_size: -; v_call: TRBV7-3; d_call: -; cdr3_nt: TGTGCCAGCAGCTTAAATACAGGGAGGCATGGCTACACCTTC; cdr3_aa: CASSLNTGRHGYTF
j_call: TRBJ1-1; clone_size: -; v_call: TRBV2; d_call: -; cdr3_nt: TGTGCCAGCAAGGTCAGGGGTAGAACCCGAAAGGGCGCTGAAGCTTTCTTT; cdr3_aa: CASKVRGRTRKGAEAFF
j_call: TRBJ1-2; clone_size: -; v_call: TRBV7-3; d_call: -; cdr3_nt: TGTGCCAGCAGCTTGGACTTGGGGAAGGGAAAGACGGGCTACACCTTC; cdr3_aa: CASSLDLGKGKTGYTF
j_call: TRBJ1-1; clone_size: -; v_call: TRBV11-1; d_call: -; cdr3_nt: TGTGCCAGCAGCCTCGTACAGGGTTTCGGTTCGTTGAACACTGAAGCTTTCTTT; cdr3_aa: CASSLVQGFGSLNTEAFF
j_call: TRBJ1-2; clone_size: -; v_call: TRBV11-2; d_call: -; cdr3_nt: TGTGCCAGCAGCTTAGGGGGCGTTAAAGGCTACACCTTC; cdr3_aa: CASSLGGVKGYTF
j_call: TRBJ2-7; clone_size: -; v_call: TRBV6-6; d_call: -; cdr3_nt: TGTGCCAGCAGTTACCTATCAGGCTCCTACGAGCAGTACTTC; cdr3_aa: CASSYLSGSYEQYF
j_call: TRBJ2-6; clone_size: once; v_call: TRBV7-6; d_call: -; cdr3_nt: TGTGCCAGCAGCTCAGGACAGAGCTCTGGGGCCAACGTCCTGACTTTC; cdr3_aa: CASSSGQSSGANVLTF
j_call: TRBJ2-7; clone_size: once; v_call: TRBV28; d_call: TRBD1; cdr3_nt: TGTGCCAGCAGTTTACCTCGACCGGGACAGACCTACGAGCAGTACTTC; cdr3_aa: CASSLPRPGQTYEQYF
j_call: TRBJ2-7; clone_size: -; v_call: TRBV27; d_call: -; cdr3_nt: TGTGCCAGCAGTGCGAGCAGGGGGGTACTTTCCTACGAGCAGTACTTC; cdr3_aa: CASSASRGVLSYEQYF
j_call: TRBJ2-1; clone_size: -; v_call: TRBV6-5; d_call: -; cdr3_nt: TGTGCCAGCAGTTACTCGATACTTGCGGGGGCGAATGAGCAGTTCTTC; cdr3_aa: CASSYSILAGANEQFF
j_call: TRBJ2-7; clone_size: -; v_call: TRBV29-1; d_call: -; cdr3_nt: TGCAGCGTGACGGACAACAACTACGAGCAGTACTTC; cdr3_aa: CSVTDNNYEQYF
j_call: TRBJ2-2; clone_size: -; v_call: TRBV6-5; d_call: -; cdr3_nt: TGTGCCAGCAGCCCGTCGAGGTGGAACACCGGGGAGCTGTTTTTT; cdr3_aa: CASSPSRWNTGELFF
j_call: TRBJ1-2; clone_size: few; v_call: TRBV10-3; d_call: -; cdr3_nt: TGTGCCGGTTCAAGGGGGAACGGCTACACCTTC; cdr3_aa: CAGSRGNGYTF
j_call: TRBJ2-7; clone_size: once; v_call: TRBV7-2; d_call: TRBD1; cdr3_nt: TGTGCCAGCAGCTACGGGACAGGGAACTACGAGCAGTACTTC; cdr3_aa: CASSYGTGNYEQYF
j_call: TRBJ1-2; clone_size: -; v_call: TRBV30; d_call: TRBD1; cdr3_nt: TGTGCCTGGAGTGTACTCCCAGGGGGCTATGGCTACACCTTC; cdr3_aa: CAWSVLPGGYGYTF
j_call: TRBJ2-7; clone_size: -; v_call: TRBV6-5; d_call: -; cdr3_nt: TGTGCCAGCAGTTACTTGGGTGGTAGCGCGAGCGAGCAGTACTTC; cdr3_aa: CASSYLGGSASEQYF
j_call: TRBJ1-2; clone_size: once; v_call: TRBV9; d_call: -; cdr3_nt: TGTGCCAGCAGCGACGGGGTAGGGGCCTATGGCTACACCTTC; cdr3_aa: CASSDGVGAYGYTF
j_call: TRBJ2-5; clone_size: few; v_call: TRBV5-6; d_call: -; cdr3_nt: TGTGCCAGCAGCTTAATAGCGGATCAAGAGACCCAGTACTTC; cdr3_aa: CASSLIADQETQYF
j_call: TRBJ2-5; clone_size: few; v_call: TRBV4-3; d_call: -; cdr3_nt: TGCGCCAGCAGCTCGGACAGCCAAGAGACCCAGTACTTC; cdr3_aa: CASSSDSQETQYF
j_call: TRBJ2-1; clone_size: -; v_call: TRBV4-3; d_call: -; cdr3_nt: TGCGCCAGCAGCCAGTTCGGAGTAAATGAGCAGTTCTTC; cdr3_aa: CASSQFGVNEQFF
j_call: TRBJ2-1; clone_size: -; v_call: TRBV11-3; d_call: TRBD2; cdr3_nt: TGTGCCAGCAGCTTCGGGCCCCAACTAGCGGGAGGGGGAGAGCAGTTCTTC; cdr3_aa: CASSFGPQLAGGGEQFF
j_call: TRBJ2-7; clone_size: -; v_call: TRBV9; d_call: -; cdr3_nt: TGTGCCAGCAGCCCTACTGGTGCCTCCGACTACGAGCAGTACTTC; cdr3_aa: CASSPTGASDYEQYF
j_call: TRBJ1-4; clone_size: -; v_call: TRBV6-5; d_call: -; cdr3_nt: TGTGCCAGCAGTTACTCCCCAGGGCCCCGGGAAAAACTGTTTTTT; cdr3_aa: CASSYSPGPREKLFF
j_call: TRBJ2-5; clone_size: -; v_call: TRBV4-3; d_call: -; cdr3_nt: TGCGCCAGCAGCCAAGGTCCAGGCGGGCCGCAGGGAGAGACCCAGTACTTC; cdr3_aa: CASSQGPGGPQGETQYF
j_call: TRBJ1-2; clone_size: -; v_call: TRBV4-3; d_call: -; cdr3_nt: TGCGCCAGCAGCCAGACACAGGGAGCTAACTATGGCTACACCTTC; cdr3_aa: CASSQTQGANYGYTF
j_call: TRBJ2-7; clone_size: -; v_call: TRBV18; d_call: TRBD2; cdr3_nt: TGTGCCAGCTCACCCTCCACTGGGGGGGTGAGCTCCTACGAGCAGTACTTC; cdr3_aa: CASSPSTGGVSSYEQYF
j_call: TRBJ2-3; clone_size: -; v_call: TRBV7-9; d_call: -; cdr3_nt: TGTGCCAGCAGCGCAATAGAGAATACGCAGTATTTT; cdr3_aa: CASSAIENTQYF